A selection of T cell receptor beta chains follows, all from one sample in a study of regulatory T cells in long-lasting Graves disease. In TCRdb, the multiplex PCR reads were re-called with MiXCR into one record per CDR3 protein. The data hold about 440,000 distinct CDR3 sequences, with 16% observed a single time. The sample also formed part of further work on T cells in Graves' hyperthyroidism and ophthalmopathy.

Sequences were derived from peripheral blood mononuclear cells (PBMCs), sampled at new diagnosis, from a patient treated with antithyroid drugs. These TCRs come from a woman aged 30 to 39 with Graves disease. Each CDR3 is given with its conserved first and last residue. The D gene is left open where the match is weak. Expanded clones get a size class; other rows say once, few or many, or leave the size out.

j_gene,d_gene,v_gene,abundance,CDR3nt,CDR3aa
TRBJ2-7,-,TRBV12-3/TRBV12-4,many,TGTGCCAGCAGTTTCGCACAGGGGAGGCACGAGCAGTACTTC,CASSFAQGRHEQYF
TRBJ2-1,TRBD2,TRBV20-1,many,TGCAGTGCTAGAGCGACTAGCGGGAGTTTGGGGGCTTACAATGAGCAGTTCTTC,CSARATSGSLGAYNEQFF
TRBJ2-7,TRBD2,TRBV6-1,many,TGTGCCAGCAGTCGAGGGGGTAGCGGGAGCTCCTACGAGCAGTACTTC,CASSRGGSGSSYEQYF
TRBJ1-4,-,TRBV20-1,-,TGCAGTGCTACATTGAGGGGTGAAAAACTGTTTTTT,CSATLRGEKLFF
TRBJ1-5,-,TRBV6-2/TRBV6-3,many,TGTGCCAGCAGTTACTCGTCGGGGGATCGTCAGCCCCAGCATTTT,CASSYSSGDRQPQHF
TRBJ2-2,TRBD1,TRBV7-2,-,TGTGCCAGCAGCTTAGATGGGACAGGGTCCGGGGAGCTGTTTTTT,CASSLDGTGSGELFF
TRBJ2-7,-,TRBV9,many,TGTGCCAGCAGCGTAAACTCAGGGAGCGAGCAGTACTTC,CASSVNSGSEQYF
TRBJ1-2,-,TRBV6-5,many,TGTGCCAGCAGTTACTCGAAGGACGGTGGCTACACCTTC,CASSYSKDGGYTF
TRBJ2-7,-,TRBV3-1,many,TGTGCCAGCAGCACGGACACACGGGTGCAGTACTTC,CASSTDTRVQYF
TRBJ1-4,-,TRBV7-8,many,TGTGCCAGCAGCCGAGCCGCGACAAGGCCAAATGAAAAACTGTTTTTT,CASSRAATRPNEKLFF
TRBJ2-7,-,TRBV7-2,many,TGTGCCAGCAGCTTTTACGCGACCGTTTTGAGCTCCTACGAGCAGTACTTC,CASSFYATVLSSYEQYF
TRBJ2-5,-,TRBV6-9,-,TGTGCCAGCAGTTCCTCGGACCAACAAGAGACCCAGTACTTC,CASSSSDQQETQYF
TRBJ2-7,TRBD2,TRBV24-1,few,TGTGCCACCAGTGCCCTAGCGGGAAAATACGAGCAGTACTTC,CATSALAGKYEQYF
TRBJ1-1,-,TRBV7-8,few,TGTGCCAGCAGCCCATCGGCCGCCCAGAACACTGAAGCTTTCTTT,CASSPSAAQNTEAFF
TRBJ1-3,-,TRBV18,many,TGTGCCACCGCGTTCTCTGGAAACACCATATATTTT,CATAFSGNTIYF
TRBJ2-1,TRBD2,TRBV3-1,many,TGTGCCAGCAGCCACTGGACTAGCGGGAGCTCCAATGAGCAGTTCTTC,CASSHWTSGSSNEQFF
TRBJ2-2,-,TRBV5-1,few,TGCGCCAGCAGCACGGCACTTTCCGGGGAGCTGTTTTTT,CASSTALSGELFF
TRBJ2-1,TRBD2,TRBV12-3/TRBV12-4,-,TGTGCCAGCAGGGGGTTGGGCGGACTAGCGGGAGTGCCCACACAGAATTACAATGAGCAGTTCTTC,CASRGLGGLAGVPTQNYNEQFF
TRBJ2-5,-,TRBV5-4,many,TGTGCCAGCAGCGCGGTGGTCTCAGAGGCCCAGTACTTC,CASSAVVSEAQYF
TRBJ2-7,-,TRBV20-1,few,TGCAGTGCTAATGCCGGGACGGGCTCCTACGAGCAGTACTTC,CSANAGTGSYEQYF
TRBJ1-2,TRBD1,TRBV28,-,TGTGCCACTCCCCGGGGACGACAGGGGGGCACCTATGGCTACACCTTC,CATPRGRQGGTYGYTF
TRBJ2-7,-,TRBV7-9,many,TGTGCCAGCAGCTTAGTGGGGTCCTCCTACGAGCAGTACTTC,CASSLVGSSYEQYF
TRBJ2-1,TRBD2,TRBV6-1,few,TGTGCCAGCAGTTGGAAGACTAGCGTTGAGCAGTTCTTC,CASSWKTSVEQFF
TRBJ1-1,-,TRBV27,-,TGTGCCAGCACCCGGGGGGATCGGAACACTGAAGCTTTCTTT,CASTRGDRNTEAFF
TRBJ1-2,-,TRBV3-1,many,TGTGCCAGCAGCCCCCCGGCCGGCTACACCTTC,CASSPPAGYTF
TRBJ2-7,-,TRBV5-5,few,TGTGCCAGCAGCCGGGGCCTAGCGTCCTCCTACGAGCAGTACTTC,CASSRGLASSYEQYF
TRBJ2-7,TRBD2,TRBV14,-,TGTGCCAGCAGCCATCGATTAGCGGGGGTAACACCCAATGAGCAGTACTTC,CASSHRLAGVTPNEQYF
TRBJ2-1,-,TRBV18,many,TGTGCCAGCTCACCAACAACGGGTAGGACTGAGCAGTTCTTC,CASSPTTGRTEQFF
TRBJ1-5,TRBD1,TRBV4-2,-,TGTGCCAGCAGCCTAACAGGGGAAGATCAGCCCCAGCATTTT,CASSLTGEDQPQHF
TRBJ2-5,TRBD1,TRBV25-1,few,TGTGCCAGCAGTCGTGGACCGGGACAGGGAATTGAGACCCAGTACTTC,CASSRGPGQGIETQYF
TRBJ2-7,-,TRBV6-5,-,TGTGCCAGCAGTTACTCGAAGAGTTTCTACGAGCAGTACTTC,CASSYSKSFYEQYF